Following are 14 T cell receptor beta chains from one sample sequenced in a study of neurological immune-mediated disorders. TCRdb fed the 5' RACE reads into MiXCR, producing one record per CDR3 protein. The table shows 45,000 to 70,000 distinct CDR3 sequences, with about 4% occurring only once. The sample taken for sequencing was PBMCs. The receptors derive from a man aged 50-59 years with multiple sclerosis.

This clonotype was observed at least ten times. The chain combines TRBV10-3 with TRBJ1-5; TRBD1 aligns across 9 bases. Looked up from germline, CDR1 is ENHRY and CDR2 is SYGVKD. The junction had 4 bases not matched to a gene; V was cut back by 3 bases and J by 1 base. The CDR3 extends over 16 amino acids. CDR3 coding DNA: TGTGCCATCAGTGAACGGACAGGGGAGAGCAATCAGCCCCAGCATTTT. This encodes CAISERTGESNQPQHF.

In this sample, this clonotype turned up many times. The rearrangement links TRBV12-3 or TRBV12-4 to TRBJ2-7, with D perhaps being TRBD1 or TRBD2 (5 bases each). This CDR3 contains 12 residues. Trimming took off 3 bases at V and 3 bases at J, with 6 bases between the two ends. CDR3 loop: CASSLGDYEQYF. As DNA, the CDR3 is TGTGCCAGCAGTTTGGGGGACTACGAGCAGTACTTC.

The table lists this clonotype with many counts. This rearrangement joins TRBV28 to TRBJ2-1; 8 nucleotides line up with TRBD2. CDR3 length: 16 residues. CDR1 and CDR2 from the germline V gene are MDHEN and SYDVKM. Unmatched junction bases numbered 6, after V lost 2 bases and J lost 3 bases. The CDR3 DNA sequence: TGTGCCAGCAGTTTAGTTTTCGGGGGGGGCTACAATGAGCAGTTCTTC. Protein sequence: CASSLVFGGGYNEQFF.

This clonotype was seen more than once but under ten times. The chain joins TRBV6-5 to TRBJ2-2; TRBD2 matches at 10 bases. Germline lookup yields CDR1 MNHEY and CDR2 SVGAGI. Trimming cost V 6 bases and J 1 base; bases outside gene matches: 14. The CDR3 totals 19 residues. The CDR3 coding sequence is TGTGCCAGCAGCTCCCGGGGGGTAGCGGGGGGTCTGAACACCGGGGAGCTGTTTTTT. Residues: CASSSRGVAGGLNTGELFF.

This clonotype is classed as medium-sized. The chain couples TRBV30 to TRBJ2-2; 7 bases match TRBD2. With V trimmed by 4 bases and J by 8 bases, 10 bases remained unmatched. Germline V gene data show CDR1 as GTSNPN and CDR2 as SVGIG (reference sequence). The CDR3 has 14 residues. The CDR3 protein is CAWTRTSESGELFF. CDR3 nucleotide sequence: TGTGCCTGGACGCGAACTAGCGAATCTGGGGAGCTGTTTTTT.

This clonotype was counted ten times or more. CDR3 protein: CASRTGTAQEVETQYF. The CDR3 bases are TGCGCCAGCAGGACCGGGACTGCCCAAGAGGTTGAGACCCAGTACTTC. The chain uses TRBV5-1 and TRBJ2-5; perhaps TRBD2 as D (6 bases). V lost 5 bases to trimming and J lost 5 bases, with 22 bases between them. Germline V gene sequence: CDR1 SGHRS, CDR2 YFSETQ. This CDR3 comprises 16 residues.

The table lists this clonotype with a few counts. The rearrangement links TRBV20-1 to TRBJ2-2, with D unclear. The CDR3 runs to 13 residues. The germline V gene has CDR1 DFQATT and CDR2 SNEGSKA (reference sequence). V shed 0 bases and J shed 2 bases, with 4 bases lying between them. CDR3 sequence reads: CSARDHNTGELFF. CDR3 coding DNA: TGCAGTGCTAGAGACCACAACACCGGGGAGCTGTTTTTT.

As regards this clonotype: A clone one base away is much larger, so this may be a read error. The chain is built from TRBV4-2 and TRBJ1-5, with D unresolved. CDR1 is LGHNA and CDR2 is YNFKEQ in the germline V gene. The CDR3 is made up of 15 amino acids. V was shortened by 0 bases and J by 7 bases, with 13 bases between the two germline ends. CDR3 nucleotides: TGTGCCAGCAGCCAAGAGTGGCTGGGTGGGCAGCCCCAGCATTTT. This encodes CASSQEWLGGQPQHF.

V gene TRBV5-1 combines with J gene TRBJ2-1; 9 nucleotides align to TRBD2. Germline V gene sequence: CDR1 SGHRS, CDR2 YFSETQ. The CDR3 is 15 amino acids. J was trimmed by 7 bases and V by 3 bases; bases with no gene match: 8. The CDR3 DNA sequence: TGCGCCAGCAGCTCCGAGGGGACTAGCTTGAATGAGCAGTTCTTC. Translating gives CASSSEGTSLNEQFF.

This clonotype was detected only a few times. A read error may be the cause here, since a much bigger clone is one base away. The V call is TRBV18, the J call TRBJ2-2; TRBD1 might be the D (6 bases). Per the germline V gene, CDR1 is KGHSH and CDR2 is LQKENI. The CDR3 extends over 13 amino acids. V lost 2 bases, J lost 6 bases, and 7 bases lay in between. In nucleotides, the CDR3 is TGTGCCAGCTCACCAAAGGGGGCCGGGGAGCTGTTTTTT. Protein product: CASSPKGAGELFF.

This clonotype has at least ten counts. This chain connects TRBV24-1 to TRBJ2-1; 10 bases line up with TRBD2. This CDR3 is 16 amino acids long. Unmatched junction bases numbered 7, after V lost 3 bases and J lost 6 bases. The germline V gene encodes CDR1 KGHDR and CDR2 SFDVKD. For the CDR3, the DNA is TGTGCCACCAGTGATCCCGGGACTAGCGTGCTCAATGAGCAGTTCTTC. It yields the protein CATSDPGTSVLNEQFF.

There are a few counts of this clonotype. The chain employs TRBV28 and TRBJ2-3; tentatively, D is TRBD2 (6 bases). Germline values: CDR1 MDHEN, CDR2 SYDVKM. Trimming removed 5 bases from V and 3 bases from J, with 15 bases in between. The CDR3 is 15 amino acids. The CDR3 loop is CASSPSGAGTDTQYF. The CDR3 DNA follows: TGTGCCAGCAGTCCCTCCGGGGCGGGGACAGATACGCAGTATTTT.

This clonotype was recorded many times. As DNA, the CDR3 is TGTGCCAGCAGTCCCCCCAATCAGCCCCAGCATTTT. Its protein product is CASSPPNQPQHF. This chain joins TRBV28 and TRBJ1-5; no clear D. The germline V and J ends were trimmed by 5 bases and 3 bases, with 5 bases remaining between them. The germline V gene encodes CDR1 MDHEN and CDR2 SYDVKM. The CDR3 extends over 12 amino acids.

Only a few counts were recorded for this clonotype. A junction end diverges from the germline sequence, so it may reflect a read error. V usage is TRBV20-1 and J usage is TRBJ1-6; D uncertain. This CDR3 has 14 residues. Germline assignment: CDR1 DFQATT and CDR2 SNEGSKA (reference sequence). CDR3 in amino acids: CSASHETGSSPLNF. CDR3 bases: TGCAGTGCTAGCCACGAAACGGGTAGCTCACCCCTCAACTTT.